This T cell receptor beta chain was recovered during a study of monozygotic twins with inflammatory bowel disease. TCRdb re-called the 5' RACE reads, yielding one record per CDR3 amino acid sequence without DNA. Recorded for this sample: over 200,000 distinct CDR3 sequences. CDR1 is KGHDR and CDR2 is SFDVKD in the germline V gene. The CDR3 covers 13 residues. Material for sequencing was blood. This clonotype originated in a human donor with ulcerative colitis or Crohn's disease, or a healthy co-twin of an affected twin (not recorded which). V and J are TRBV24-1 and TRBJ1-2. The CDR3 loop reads CATSEPFNYGYTF.